The 9 T cell receptor beta chains given below trace back to one sample, sequenced in a study of blood T cell repertoires in COVID-19. This table comes from immunoSEQ multiplex PCR, and its TCRdb copy is limited to in-frame clones, with some not included. The sample lists about 250,000 clones, approximately 90% seen once, with around a sixth in the top ten. The sample was PBMCs or T cells enriched from blood (not recorded which). The origin of the receptors is a man aged 18 to 29 who had recovered from COVID-19.

The CDR3 bases are TGTGCCAGCAGTTACGCCAGGGAAGGATCACCCCTCCACTTT. Protein: CASSYAREGSPLHF. This chain connects TRBV6-2 or TRBV6-3 to TRBJ1-6; TRBD1 might be the D (5 bases). Trimming took 2 bases from V and 10 from J, leaving 12 bases between them. The CDR3 length is 14 residues. The germline CDR1 and CDR2 sequences are MNHEY and SVGEGT.

This chain links TRBV18 with TRBJ1-1; 8 bases are a match to TRBD1. CDR1 and CDR2 from the germline V gene are KGHSH and LQKENI. Trimming took 0 bases from V and 3 from J; bases not matched to a gene: 15. The CDR3 length is 19 residues. CDR3 sequence reads: CASSPPAPVRTGPHTEAFF. As DNA, the CDR3 is TGTGCCAGCTCACCACCCGCTCCTGTAAGGACAGGGCCGCACACTGAAGCTTTCTTT.

V is TRBV9 and J is TRBJ2-1; 11 bases line up with TRBD2. The CDR3 spans 15 residues. Trimming cost V 0 bases and J 6 bases; bases outside gene matches: 2. Germline V gene lookup returns CDR1 SGDLS and CDR2 YYNGEE. The CDR3: CASSVGGLAANEQFF. For the CDR3, the DNA is TGTGCCAGCAGCGTAGGGGGACTAGCGGCCAATGAGCAGTTCTTC.

This clone was seen just once. V is TRBV9 and J is TRBJ2-5, with 8 bases lining up with TRBD2. The germline V gene encodes CDR1 SGDLS and CDR2 YYNGEE. V was clipped by 4 bases and J by 5 bases; unmatched bases: 10. This CDR3 has 15 residues. The CDR3 loop is CASSYLAGGLETQYF. DNA for the CDR3: TGTGCCAGCAGCTATCTTGCGGGGGGCCTGGAGACCCAGTACTTC.

The rearrangement joins TRBV25-1 to TRBJ1-5; D is possibly TRBD1 (5 bases). Per the germline V gene, CDR1 is MGHDK and CDR2 is SYGVNS. V was clipped by 9 bases and J by 0 bases, with 15 bases between them. The CDR3 runs to 15 residues. The CDR3 sequence: CASFAGFDSNQPQHF. CDR3 nucleotide sequence: TGTGCCAGTTTTGCAGGGTTCGATAGCAATCAGCCCCAGCATTTT.

This chain connects TRBV19 to TRBJ2-1; no clear D. The CDR3 loop spans 15 amino acids. V shed 3 bases and J shed 0 bases, with 9 bases lying between them. Per germline, CDR1 LNHDA and CDR2 SQIVND (reference sequence). CDR3 sequence: CASSISVNSYNEQFF. The CDR3 nucleotides read TGTGCCAGTAGTATTTCGGTGAACTCCTACAATGAGCAGTTCTTC.

The chain uses TRBV5-4 and TRBJ2-3; a weak D match, TRBD2 (5 bases). Between the trimmed V and J ends, which lost 10 bases and 0 bases, there was a span of 12 bases. The CDR3 loop spans 13 amino acids. Germline assignment: CDR1 SGHNT and CDR2 YYREEE (reference sequence). The CDR3 reads CAFGEISTDTQYF. CDR3 bases: TGTGCCTTCGGGGAAATAAGCACAGATACGCAGTATTTT.

This clone has just a few counts. This chain links TRBV27 with TRBJ2-2, with a possible D match to TRBD2 (6 bases). The length of the CDR3 is 15 residues. The germline V gene encodes CDR1 MNHEY and CDR2 SMNVEV (reference sequence). V lost 2 bases and J 4 bases, leaving 11 bases between the germline ends. The CDR3 coding sequence is TGTGCCAGCAGTTTAAGAACTAGCAGCACCGGGGAGCTGTTTTTT. It encodes CASSLRTSSTGELFF.

The chain combines TRBV7-9 with TRBJ1-3, with 7 bases that match TRBD1. Germline CDR1 reads SEHNR; CDR2 reads FQNEAQ (reference sequence). V shed 4 bases, J shed 2 bases, and the junction held 2 bases outside the gene matches. The CDR3 consists of 14 residues. The CDR3 nucleotides read TGTGCCAGCAGCTACAGGGGAACTGGAAACACCATATATTTT. Encoded protein: CASSYRGTGNTIYF. The complete variable domain, with remaining parts taken from reference TRBV7-9 and TRBJ1-3, reads DTGVSQNPRHKITKRGQNVTFRCDPISEHNRLYWYRQTLGQGPEFLTYFQNEAQLEKSRLLSDRFSAERPKGSFSTLEIQRTEQGDSAMYLCASSYRGTGNTIYFGEGSWLTVV.